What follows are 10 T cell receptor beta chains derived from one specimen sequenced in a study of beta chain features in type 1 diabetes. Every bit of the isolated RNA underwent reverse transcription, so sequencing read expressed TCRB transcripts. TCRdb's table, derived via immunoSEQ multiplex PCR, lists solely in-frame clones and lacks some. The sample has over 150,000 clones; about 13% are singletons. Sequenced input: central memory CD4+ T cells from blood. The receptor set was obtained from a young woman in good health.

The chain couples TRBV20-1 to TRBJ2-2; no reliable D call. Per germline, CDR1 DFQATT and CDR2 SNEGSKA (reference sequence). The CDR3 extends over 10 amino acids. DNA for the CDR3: TGCAGCCAAAACACCGGGGAGCTGTTTTTT. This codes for CSQNTGELFF.

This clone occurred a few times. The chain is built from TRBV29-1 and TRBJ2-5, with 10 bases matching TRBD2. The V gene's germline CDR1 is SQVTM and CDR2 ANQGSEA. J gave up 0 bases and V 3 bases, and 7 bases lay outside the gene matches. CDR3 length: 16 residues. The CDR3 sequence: CSVDGLAEWDQETQYF. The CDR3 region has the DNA TGCAGCGTTGACGGACTAGCGGAGTGGGACCAAGAGACCCAGTACTTC.

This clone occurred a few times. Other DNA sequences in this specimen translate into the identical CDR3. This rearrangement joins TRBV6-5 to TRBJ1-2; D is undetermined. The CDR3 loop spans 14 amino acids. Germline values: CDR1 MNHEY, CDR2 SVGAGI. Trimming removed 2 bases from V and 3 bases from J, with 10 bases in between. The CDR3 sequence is CASSYGRRDYGYTF. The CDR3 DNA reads TGTGCCAGCAGTTACGGCCGCCGGGACTATGGCTACACCTTC.

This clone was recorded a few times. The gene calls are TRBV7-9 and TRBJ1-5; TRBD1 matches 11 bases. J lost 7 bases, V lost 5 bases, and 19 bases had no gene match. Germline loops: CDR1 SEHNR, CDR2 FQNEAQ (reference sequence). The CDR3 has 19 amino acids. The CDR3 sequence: CASSATGTGGVRRDQPQHF. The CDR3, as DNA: TGTGCCAGCAGCGCGACCGGGACAGGGGGAGTAAGGAGGGACCAGCCCCAGCATTTT. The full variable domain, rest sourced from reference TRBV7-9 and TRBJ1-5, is DTGVSQNPRHKITKRGQNVTFRCDPISEHNRLYWYRQTLGQGPEFLTYFQNEAQLEKSRLLSDRFSAERPKGSFSTLEIQRTEQGDSAMYLCASSATGTGGVRRDQPQHFGDGTRLSIL.

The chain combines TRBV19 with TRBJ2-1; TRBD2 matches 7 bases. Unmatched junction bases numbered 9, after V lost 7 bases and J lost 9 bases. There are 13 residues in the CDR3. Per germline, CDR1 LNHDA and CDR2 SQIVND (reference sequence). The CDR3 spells CASMGGRSGEQFF. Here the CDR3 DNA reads TGTGCCAGTATGGGCGGGAGATCGGGTGAGCAGTTCTTC.

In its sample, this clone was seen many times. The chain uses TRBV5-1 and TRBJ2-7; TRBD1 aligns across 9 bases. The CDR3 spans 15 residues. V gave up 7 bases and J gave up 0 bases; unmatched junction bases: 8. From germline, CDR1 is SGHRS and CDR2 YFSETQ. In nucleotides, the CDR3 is TGCGCCAGCGGAACCGGGACAGGGATCTCCTACGAGCAGTACTTC. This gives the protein CASGTGTGISYEQYF.

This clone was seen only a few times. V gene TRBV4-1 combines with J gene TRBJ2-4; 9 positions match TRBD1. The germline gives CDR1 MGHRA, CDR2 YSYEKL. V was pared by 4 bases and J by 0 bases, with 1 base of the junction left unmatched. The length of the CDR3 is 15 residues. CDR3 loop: CASSPGQGAKNIQYF. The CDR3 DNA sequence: TGCGCCAGCAGCCCGGGACAGGGAGCCAAAAACATTCAGTACTTC.

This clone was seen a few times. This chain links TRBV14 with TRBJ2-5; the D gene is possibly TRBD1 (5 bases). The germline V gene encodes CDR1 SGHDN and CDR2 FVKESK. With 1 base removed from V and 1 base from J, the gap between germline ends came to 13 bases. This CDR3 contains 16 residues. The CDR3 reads CASSQVRAGIQETQYF. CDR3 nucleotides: TGTGCCAGCAGCCAAGTTAGGGCAGGGATCCAAGAGACCCAGTACTTC.

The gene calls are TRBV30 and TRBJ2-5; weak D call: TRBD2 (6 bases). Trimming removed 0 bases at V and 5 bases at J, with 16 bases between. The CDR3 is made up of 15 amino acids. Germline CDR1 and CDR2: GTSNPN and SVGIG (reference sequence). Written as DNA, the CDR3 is TGTGCCTGGAGTGTACCAGGGACTGGCGGGGAGACCCAGTACTTC. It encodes CAWSVPGTGGETQYF.

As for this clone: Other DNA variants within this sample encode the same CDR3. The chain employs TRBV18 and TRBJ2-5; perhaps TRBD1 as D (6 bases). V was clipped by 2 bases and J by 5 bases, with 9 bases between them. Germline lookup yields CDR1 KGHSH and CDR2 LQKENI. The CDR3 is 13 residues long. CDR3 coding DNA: TGTGCCAGCTCACCAGGCAGGGGTGAGACCCAGTACTTC. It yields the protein CASSPGRGETQYF.